This T cell receptor beta chain was obtained from a study of EBV T-cell therapy then PD-1 blockade in nasopharyngeal carcinoma. Assay used: immunoSEQ multiplex PCR; TCRdb lists only in-frame clones, some missing. This table holds roughly 20,000 clones, about 88% found once. Documented time point: 266 days after commencement of treatment, after nivolumab therapy. Treatment of the sample: AdE1-LMPpoly-expanded autologous EBV-specific T-cell therapy followed by anti-PD-1 nivolumab. Regarding this clone: Its antigen is unidentified.

CDR1 is SGDLS, CDR2 YYNGEE, per germline. V lost 4 bases to trimming and J lost 1 base, with 20 bases between them. There are 17 residues in the CDR3. V and J are TRBV9 and TRBJ2-5; either TRBD1 or TRBD2 may supply D (6 bases each). This clonotype originated in a man in his forties or fifties with nasopharyngeal carcinoma. The sample consisted of CD8+ T cells from blood, taken at roughly day 250 from a patient whose treatment included autologous EBV-specific T cells and nivolumab. The CDR3 nucleotides are TGTGCCAGCAGCTCCCCTCGGAAGGGGGGCCCCCAAGAGACCCAGTACTTC. The encoded protein is CASSSPRKGGPQETQYF.